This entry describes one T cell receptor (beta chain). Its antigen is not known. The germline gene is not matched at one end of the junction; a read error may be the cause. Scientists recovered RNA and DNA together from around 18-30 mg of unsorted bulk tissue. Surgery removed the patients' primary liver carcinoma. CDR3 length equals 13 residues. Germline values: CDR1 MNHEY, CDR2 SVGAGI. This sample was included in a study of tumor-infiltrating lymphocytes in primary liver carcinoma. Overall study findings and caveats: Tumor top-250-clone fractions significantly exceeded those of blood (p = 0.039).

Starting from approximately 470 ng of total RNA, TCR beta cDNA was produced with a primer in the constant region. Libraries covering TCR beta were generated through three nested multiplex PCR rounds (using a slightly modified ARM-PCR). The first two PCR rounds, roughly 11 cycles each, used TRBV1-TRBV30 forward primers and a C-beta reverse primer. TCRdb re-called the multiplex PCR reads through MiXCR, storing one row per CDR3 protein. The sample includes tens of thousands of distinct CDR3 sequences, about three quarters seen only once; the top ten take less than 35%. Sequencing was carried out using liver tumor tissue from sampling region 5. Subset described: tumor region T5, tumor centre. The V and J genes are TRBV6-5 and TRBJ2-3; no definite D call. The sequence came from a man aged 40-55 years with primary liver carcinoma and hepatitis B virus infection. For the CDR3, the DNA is TGTACCAGCAGTTCCCAGGCTCCAGATACGCTGTATTTT. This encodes CTSSSQAPDTLYF.